The clone carrying this T cell receptor beta chain was observed a few times. The entry originates in a study of blood T cells in healthy people across ages. With a J-beta primer mix and a sample-barcoded 5' primer, a second PCR ran about 6 to 11 cycles. TCRdb recomputed calls from the 5' RACE reads with MiXCR, one row per CDR3 protein. This table has under 1,000,000 distinct CDR3 sequences, 35% to 40% appearing once. Specimen: blood. The clonotype comes from a man aged 18 to 30 in good health.

CDR3 DNA sequence: TGTGCCAGCAGTTTTCAGGGACAGTCCACAGATACGCAGTATTTT. The encoded protein is CASSFQGQSTDTQYF. The chain couples TRBV12-3 or TRBV12-4 to TRBJ2-3, with 7 bases aligning to TRBD1. The length of the CDR3 is 15 residues. With 3 bases clipped from V and 2 bases from J, the junction kept 5 bases outside the gene matches.